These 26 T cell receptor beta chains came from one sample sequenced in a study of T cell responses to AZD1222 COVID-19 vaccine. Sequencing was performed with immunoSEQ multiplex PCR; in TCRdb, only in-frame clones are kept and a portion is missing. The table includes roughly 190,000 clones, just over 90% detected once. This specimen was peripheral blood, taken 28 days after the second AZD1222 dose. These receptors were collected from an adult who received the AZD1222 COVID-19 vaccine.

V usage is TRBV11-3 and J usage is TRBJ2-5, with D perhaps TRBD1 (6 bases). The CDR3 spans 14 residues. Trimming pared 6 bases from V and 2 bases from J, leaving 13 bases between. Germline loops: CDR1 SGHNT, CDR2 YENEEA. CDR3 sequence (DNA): TGTGCCAGCAGGCCCAACAGGGTTCAAGAGACCCAGTACTTC. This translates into CASRPNRVQETQYF.

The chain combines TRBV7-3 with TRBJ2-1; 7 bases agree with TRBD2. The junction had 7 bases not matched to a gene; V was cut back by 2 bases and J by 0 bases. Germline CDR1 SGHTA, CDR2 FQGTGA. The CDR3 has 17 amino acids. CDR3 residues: CASSLSSGVNSYNEQFF. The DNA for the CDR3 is TGTGCCAGCAGCTTATCTAGCGGAGTCAACTCCTACAATGAGCAGTTCTTC. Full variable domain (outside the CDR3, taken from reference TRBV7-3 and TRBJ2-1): GAGVSQTPSNKVTEKGKYVELRCDPISGHTALYWYRQSLGQGPEFLIYFQGTGAADDSGLPNDRFFAVRPEGSVSTLKIQRTERGDSAVYLCASSLSSGVNSYNEQFFGPGTRLTVL.

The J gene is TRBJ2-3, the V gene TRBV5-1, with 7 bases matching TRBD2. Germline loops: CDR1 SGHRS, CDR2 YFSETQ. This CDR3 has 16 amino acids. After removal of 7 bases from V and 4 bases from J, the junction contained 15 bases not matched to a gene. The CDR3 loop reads CASSNKREGGADTQYF. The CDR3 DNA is TGCGCCAGCTCCAACAAGCGGGAAGGAGGCGCAGATACGCAGTATTTT.

The DNA for the CDR3 is TGTGCCAGCAGGACCTTTGATCAGCCCCAGCATTTT. Encoded protein: CASRTFDQPQHF. The genes are TRBV6-5 and TRBJ1-5; D remains ambiguous. The CDR3 is 12 residues long. Germline loops: CDR1 MNHEY, CDR2 SVGAGI. V shed 6 bases and J shed 5 bases, with 8 bases lying between them.

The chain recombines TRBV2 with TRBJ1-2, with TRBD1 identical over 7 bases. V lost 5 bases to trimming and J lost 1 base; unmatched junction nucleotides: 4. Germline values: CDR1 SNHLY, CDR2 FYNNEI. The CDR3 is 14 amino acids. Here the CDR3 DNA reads TGTGCCAGCAGTTCGACAGGGCTTAACTATGGCTACACCTTC. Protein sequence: CASSSTGLNYGYTF.

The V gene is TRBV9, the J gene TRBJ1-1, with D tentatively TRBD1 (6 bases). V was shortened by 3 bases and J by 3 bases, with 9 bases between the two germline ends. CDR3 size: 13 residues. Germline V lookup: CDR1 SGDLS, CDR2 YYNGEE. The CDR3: CASSGQGYTEAFF. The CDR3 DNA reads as TGTGCCAGCAGCGGTCAGGGGTACACTGAAGCTTTCTTT.

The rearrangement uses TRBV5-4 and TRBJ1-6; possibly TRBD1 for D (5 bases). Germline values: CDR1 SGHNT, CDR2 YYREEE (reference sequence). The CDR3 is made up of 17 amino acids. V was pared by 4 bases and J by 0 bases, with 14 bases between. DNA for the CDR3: TGTGCCAGCAGCCTTGGGACCGCGAGCTCCTATAATTCACCCCTCCACTTT. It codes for CASSLGTASSYNSPLHF. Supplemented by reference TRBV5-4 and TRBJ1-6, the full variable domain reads ETGVTQSPTHLIKTRGQQVTLRCSSQSGHNTVSWYQQALGQGPQFIFQYYREEENGRGNFPPRFSGLQFPNYSSELNVNALELDDSALYLCASSLGTASSYNSPLHFGNGTRLTVT.

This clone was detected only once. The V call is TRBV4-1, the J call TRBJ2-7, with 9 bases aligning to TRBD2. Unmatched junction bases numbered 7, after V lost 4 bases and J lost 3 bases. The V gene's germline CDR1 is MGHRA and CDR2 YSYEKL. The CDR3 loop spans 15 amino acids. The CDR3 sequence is CASSLSSGNSYEQYF. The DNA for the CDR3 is TGCGCCAGCAGCCTATCTAGCGGGAACAGCTACGAGCAGTACTTC.

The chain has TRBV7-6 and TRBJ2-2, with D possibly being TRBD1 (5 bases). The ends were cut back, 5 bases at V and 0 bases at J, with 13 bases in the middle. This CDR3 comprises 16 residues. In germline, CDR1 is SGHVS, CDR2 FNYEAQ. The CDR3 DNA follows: TGTGCCAGCAGCCAAAGACAGTCCACGAACACCGGGGAGCTGTTTTTT. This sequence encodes CASSQRQSTNTGELFF.

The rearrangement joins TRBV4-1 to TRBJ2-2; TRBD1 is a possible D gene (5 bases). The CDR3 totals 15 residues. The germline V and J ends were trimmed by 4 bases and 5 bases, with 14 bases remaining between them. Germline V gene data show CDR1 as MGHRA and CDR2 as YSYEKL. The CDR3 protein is CASSRAGSMTGELFF. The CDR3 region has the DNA TGCGCCAGCAGCCGGGCAGGGTCCATGACCGGGGAGCTGTTTTTT.

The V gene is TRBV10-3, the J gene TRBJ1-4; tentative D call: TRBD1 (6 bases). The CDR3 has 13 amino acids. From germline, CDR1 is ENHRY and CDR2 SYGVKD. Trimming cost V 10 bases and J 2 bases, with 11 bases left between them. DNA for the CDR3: TGTGCCACGCAGGGGAAGACTAATGAAAAACTGTTTTTT. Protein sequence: CATQGKTNEKLFF.

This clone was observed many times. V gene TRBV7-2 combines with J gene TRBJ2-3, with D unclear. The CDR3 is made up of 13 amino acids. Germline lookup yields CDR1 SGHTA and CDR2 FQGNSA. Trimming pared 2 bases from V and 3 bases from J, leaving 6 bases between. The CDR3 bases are TGTGCCAGCAGCTTATCACGGACAGATACGCAGTATTTT. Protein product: CASSLSRTDTQYF.

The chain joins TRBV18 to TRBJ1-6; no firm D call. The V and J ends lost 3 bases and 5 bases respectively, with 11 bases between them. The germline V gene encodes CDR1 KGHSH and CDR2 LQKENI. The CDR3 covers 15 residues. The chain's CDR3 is CASSPGVVDNSPLHF. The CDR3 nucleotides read TGTGCCAGCTCACCCGGTGTAGTCGATAATTCACCCCTCCACTTT.

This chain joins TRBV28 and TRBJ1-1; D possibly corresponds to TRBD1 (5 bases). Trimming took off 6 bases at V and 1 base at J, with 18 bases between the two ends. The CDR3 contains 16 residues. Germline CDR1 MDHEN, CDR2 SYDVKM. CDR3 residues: CASRTPPGGENTEAFF. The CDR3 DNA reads TGTGCCAGCAGAACACCCCCTGGAGGGGAGAACACTGAAGCTTTCTTT.

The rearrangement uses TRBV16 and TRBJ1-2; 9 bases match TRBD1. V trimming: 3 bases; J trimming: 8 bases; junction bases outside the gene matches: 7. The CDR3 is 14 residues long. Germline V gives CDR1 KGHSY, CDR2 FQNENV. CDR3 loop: CASSHRDRELGYTF. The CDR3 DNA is TGTGCCAGCAGCCATAGGGACAGGGAACTGGGCTACACCTTC.

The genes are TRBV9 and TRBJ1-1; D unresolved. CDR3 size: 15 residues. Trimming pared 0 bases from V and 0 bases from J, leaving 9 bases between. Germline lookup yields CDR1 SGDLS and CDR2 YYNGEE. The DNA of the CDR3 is TGTGCCAGCAGCGTAGGGAGAGAGTTGAACACTGAAGCTTTCTTT. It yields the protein CASSVGRELNTEAFF.

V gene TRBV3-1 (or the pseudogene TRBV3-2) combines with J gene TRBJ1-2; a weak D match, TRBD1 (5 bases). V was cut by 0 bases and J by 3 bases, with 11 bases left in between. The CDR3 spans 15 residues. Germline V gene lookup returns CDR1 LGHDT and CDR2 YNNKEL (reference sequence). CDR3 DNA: TGTGCCAGCAGCCAAGATACCAGGGCTTACTATGGCTACACCTTC. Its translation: CASSQDTRAYYGYTF.

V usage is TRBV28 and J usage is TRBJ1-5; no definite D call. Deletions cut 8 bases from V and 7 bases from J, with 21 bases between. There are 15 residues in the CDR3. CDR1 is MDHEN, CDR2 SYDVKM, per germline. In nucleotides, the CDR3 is TGTGCCAGCGGCCCACCTGCGGGAAAAAACCAGCCCCAGCATTTT. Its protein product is CASGPPAGKNQPQHF.

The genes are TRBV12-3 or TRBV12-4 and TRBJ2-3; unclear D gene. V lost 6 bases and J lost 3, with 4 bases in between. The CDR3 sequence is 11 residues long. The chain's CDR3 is CASRGTDTQYF. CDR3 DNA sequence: TGTGCCAGCAGGGGGACAGATACGCAGTATTTT.

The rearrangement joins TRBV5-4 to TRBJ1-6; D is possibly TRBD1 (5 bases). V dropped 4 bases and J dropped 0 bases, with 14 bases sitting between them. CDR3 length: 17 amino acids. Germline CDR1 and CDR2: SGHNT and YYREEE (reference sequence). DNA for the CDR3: TGTGCCAGCAGCACCGACAGCTTTAGCTCCTATAATTCACCCCTCCACTTT. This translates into CASSTDSFSSYNSPLHF.

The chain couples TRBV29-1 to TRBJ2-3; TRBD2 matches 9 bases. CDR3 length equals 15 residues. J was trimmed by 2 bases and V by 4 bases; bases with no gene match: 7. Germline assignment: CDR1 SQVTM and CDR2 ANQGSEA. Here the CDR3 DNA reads TGCAGCGTTGTCCCTAGCGGGGACCCCACAGATACGCAGTATTTT. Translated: CSVVPSGDPTDTQYF.

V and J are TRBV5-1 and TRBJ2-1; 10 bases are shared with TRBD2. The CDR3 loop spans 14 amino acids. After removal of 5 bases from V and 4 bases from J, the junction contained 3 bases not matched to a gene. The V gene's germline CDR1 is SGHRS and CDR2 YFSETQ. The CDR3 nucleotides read TGCGCCAGCAGATCAGCGGGAGGGTACAATGAGCAGTTCTTC. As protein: CASRSAGGYNEQFF.

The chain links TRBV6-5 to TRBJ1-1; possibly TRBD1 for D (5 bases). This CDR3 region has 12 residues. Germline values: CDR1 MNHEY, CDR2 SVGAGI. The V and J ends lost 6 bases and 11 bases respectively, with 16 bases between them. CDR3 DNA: TGTGCCAGCAGCCCCGGGGGGGTGTCGGCTTTCTTT. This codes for CASSPGGVSAFF.

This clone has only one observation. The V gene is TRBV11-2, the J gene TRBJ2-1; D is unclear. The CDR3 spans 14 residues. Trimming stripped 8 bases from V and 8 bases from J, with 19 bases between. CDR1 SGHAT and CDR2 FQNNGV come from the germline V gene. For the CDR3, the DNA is TGTGCCAGCGCTCGTCTCACGGTTGTCGATGAGCAGTTCTTC. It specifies CASARLTVVDEQFF. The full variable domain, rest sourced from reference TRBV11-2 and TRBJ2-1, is EAGVAQSPRYKIIEKRQSVAFWCNPISGHATLYWYQQILGQGPKLLIQFQNNGVVDDSQLPKDRFSAERLKGVDSTLKIQPAKLEDSAVYLCASARLTVVDEQFFGPGTRLTVL.

The CDR3 loop reads CASSEPRNQPQHF. CDR3 DNA sequence: TGTGCCAGCAGTGAACCCCGCAATCAGCCCCAGCATTTT. The genes are TRBV2 and TRBJ1-5; D is ambiguous. Deletions cut 2 bases from V and 2 bases from J, with 4 bases between. The CDR3 extends over 13 amino acids. Germline lookup yields CDR1 SNHLY and CDR2 FYNNEI.

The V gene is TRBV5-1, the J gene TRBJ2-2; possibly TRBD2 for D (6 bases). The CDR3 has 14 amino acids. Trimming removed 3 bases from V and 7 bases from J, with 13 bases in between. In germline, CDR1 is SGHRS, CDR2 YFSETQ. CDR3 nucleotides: TGCGCCAGCAGCTCCCCGACTAGTAACGGGGAGCTGTTTTTT. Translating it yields CASSSPTSNGELFF.